A selection of T cell receptor beta chains follows, all from one sample in a study of early T cells in non-severe SARS-CoV-2 infection. Each CDR3 protein gets one entry after TCRdb re-called the 5' RACE reads with MiXCR. Of tens of thousands of distinct CDR3 sequences in the sample, less than 6.5% were seen once. The sequencing input was whole blood. The receptors here all came from an adult who was a healthcare worker with PCR-confirmed SARS-CoV-2 infection or an uninfected control (not recorded which). CDR3s include the opening cysteine and the closing phenylalanine or tryptophan. A D gene is named only where the DNA matches it firmly. A row's size may be missing; if present it is once, few, many or a size class.

V,D,J,size,DNA,CDR3
TRBV7-6,.,TRBJ2-7,many,TGTGCCAGCAGCGGCCCCATCCAGGGTTACGAGCAGTACTTC,CASSGPIQGYEQYF
TRBV6-2/TRBV6-3,TRBD2,TRBJ2-1,many,TGTGCCAGCCGAAGCGGGAGCGGCAGATATGAGCAGTTCTTC,CASRSGSGRYEQFF
TRBV28,.,TRBJ2-7,few,TGTGCCAGCATCTCGAGGGGCAACTACGAGCAGTACTTC,CASISRGNYEQYF
TRBV24-1,TRBD1,TRBJ2-3,many,TGTCCCACCAGTGATTTGGGGGGACAGGACACAGATACGCAGTATTTT,CPTSDLGGQDTDTQYF
TRBV28,.,TRBJ1-1,many,TGTGCCAGCAGTTCGCCTAGGGGTGTAGTCACTGAAGCTTTCTTT,CASSSPRGVVTEAFF
TRBV7-2,TRBD1,TRBJ2-3,many,TGTGCCAGCAGCGGGACAGGGATAGATACGCAGTATTTT,CASSGTGIDTQYF
TRBV14,.,TRBJ2-7,.,TGTGCCAGCAGCCAACCCCGTTCCGGGCAGCACTACGAGCAGTACTTC,CASSQPRSGQHYEQYF
TRBV6-2/TRBV6-3,.,TRBJ2-1,few,TGTGCCAGCAGTTACTCTTACAATGAGCAGTTCTTC,CASSYSYNEQFF
TRBV6-1,.,TRBJ2-1,.,TGTGCCAGCAGTGATATTCGGCGAGCAGCTACAGATGAGCAGTTCTTC,CASSDIRRAATDEQFF
TRBV29-1,TRBD1,TRBJ1-4,few,TGCAGCGTCCGACAGGGTGGTAGAGGAGAAAAACTGTTTTTT,CSVRQGGRGEKLFF
TRBV29-1,TRBD2,TRBJ2-1,.,TGCAGCGTTGAAGTCTCCGGACTAGCGGGACCTGACAATGAGCAGTTCTTC,CSVEVSGLAGPDNEQFF
TRBV28,.,TRBJ2-5,few,TGTGCCAGCAGCCGGCCCGACCAAGAGACCCAGTACTTC,CASSRPDQETQYF
TRBV12-3/TRBV12-4,TRBD1,TRBJ2-1,many,TGTGCCAGCGGACAGGGGGGAACCTACAATGAGCAGTTCTTC,CASGQGGTYNEQFF
TRBV9,.,TRBJ2-2,many,TGTGCCAGCAGCGTAGGCCAAAGACAGTACACCGGGGAGCTGTTTTTT,CASSVGQRQYTGELFF
TRBV29-1,.,TRBJ2-3,few,TGCAGCGTTGATTTCGGTCCAGATACGCAGTATTTT,CSVDFGPDTQYF
TRBV18,TRBD2,TRBJ2-1,.,TGTGCCAGCTCACCCATCGGGACTAGCAGTAACAATGAGCAGTTCTTC,CASSPIGTSSNNEQFF
TRBV5-5,TRBD1,TRBJ2-7,few,TGTGCCAGCAGCTCCCTGGCCGGGACAGGCTCCTACGAGCAGTACTTC,CASSSLAGTGSYEQYF
TRBV5-1,.,TRBJ2-5,many,TGCGCCAGCAGGGAGGGCCGTGAGACCCAGTACTTC,CASREGRETQYF
TRBV7-9,.,TRBJ2-4,.,TGTGCCAGCAGCTTTGGCGCCGTCAAAAACATTCAGTACTTC,CASSFGAVKNIQYF
TRBV11-2,.,TRBJ2-3,.,TGTGCCAGCAGGAGGACCGGAGGTTACACAGATACGCAGTATTTT,CASRRTGGYTDTQYF
TRBV13,TRBD1,TRBJ2-7,many,TGTGCCAGCAGCCGCGGACAGGGATCCTACGAGCAGTACTTC,CASSRGQGSYEQYF
TRBV3-1,.,TRBJ2-5,few,TGTGCCAGCAGCCAGGAACAAGAGACCCAGTACTTC,CASSQEQETQYF
TRBV11-2,.,TRBJ2-5,few,TGTGCCAGCAGCTCCAATCGGGCCCAAGAGACCCAGTACTTC,CASSSNRAQETQYF
TRBV6-5,TRBD1,TRBJ2-1,few,TGTGCCAGCACCCCGACAGGGTTCGGGAATGAGCAGTTCTTC,CASTPTGFGNEQFF